Below, one TCR beta chain is given with its context. At the DNA level, this CDR3 is encoded by other sequences in the same sample as well. The source of the sample is a study of blood T cell repertoires in COVID-19. As originally analysed: Nucleated cell counts were estimated from reference gene primer amplification. Clones were sequenced by immunoSEQ multiplex PCR, and TCRdb holds only the in-frame ones, with some missing. The V and J calls and clone size are taken from that table; D and trimming were inferred from the DNA. The repertoire holds hundreds of thousands of clones, with around 87% as singletons. Trimming took off 0 bases at V and 3 bases at J, with 5 bases between the two ends. Germline loops: CDR1 MGHRA, CDR2 YSYEKL. The CDR3 totals 13 residues.

The chain is built from TRBV4-1 and TRBJ2-5, with D unclear. The sample consisted of PBMCs or T cells enriched from blood (not recorded which). The TCR was taken from a woman aged 18-35 years who had recovered from COVID-19. The CDR3 reads CASSQDQKETQYF. The CDR3 DNA is TGCGCCAGCAGCCAAGATCAGAAAGAGACCCAGTACTTC.